This entry describes one T cell receptor beta chain. This sample is drawn from a study of T cell changes during pregnancy in multiple sclerosis. With 4 bases removed from V and 2 bases from J, the gap between germline ends came to 16 bases. The CDR3 contains 15 residues. Germline V gene sequence: CDR1 SGDLS, CDR2 YYNGEE. Measured with immunoSEQ multiplex PCR; TCRdb has only the in-frame clones, and not every one. The repertoire includes under 40,000 clones, under 95% of them detected once, and 4% to 5% sits in the top ten. Sample: peripheral blood, taken in the second trimester of pregnancy. The TCR comes from a female donor in good health, enrolled as a control in a pregnancy study. The chain has TRBV9 and TRBJ2-7, with D hard to call. CDR3: CASSPSHKIAYEQYF. In nucleotides, the CDR3 is TGTGCCAGCAGCCCTAGTCATAAGATCGCCTACGAGCAGTACTTC.